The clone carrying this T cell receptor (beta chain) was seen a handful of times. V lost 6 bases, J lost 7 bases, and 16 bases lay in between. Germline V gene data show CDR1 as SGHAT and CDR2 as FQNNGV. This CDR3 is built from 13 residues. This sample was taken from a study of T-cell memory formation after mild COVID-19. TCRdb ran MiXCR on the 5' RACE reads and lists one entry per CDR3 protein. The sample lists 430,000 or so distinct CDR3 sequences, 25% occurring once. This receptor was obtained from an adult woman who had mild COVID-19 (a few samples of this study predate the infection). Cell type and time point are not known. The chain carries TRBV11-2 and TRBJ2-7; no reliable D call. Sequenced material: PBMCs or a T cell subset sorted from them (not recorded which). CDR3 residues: CASSSRTASEQYF. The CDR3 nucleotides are TGTGCCAGCAGTTCCAGGACGGCCTCGGAGCAGTACTTC.